Following are 9 T cell receptor beta chains from one sample sequenced in a study of shared clonotypes between healthy human individuals. Clones were sequenced by immunoSEQ multiplex PCR, and TCRdb holds only the in-frame ones, with some missing. The top ten hold roughly 17% of the sample, which has approximately 320,000 clones, about nine tenths seen once. Sequencing was carried out using memory CD8+ T cells sorted from blood. This sample's subset: CD45RO+ cells pooled with CCR7-negative TemRA cells. These receptors originate from a man in his late teens or twenties in good health.

Concerning this clone: Other nucleotide sequences from this sample produce the same CDR3. The CDR3 nucleotides are TGTGCCAGCAGTTACTCGGGGGACTCCTACGAGCAGTACTTC. It encodes CASSYSGDSYEQYF. The J gene is TRBJ2-7, the V gene TRBV6-5; possibly TRBD1 or TRBD2 for D (5 bases each). Trimming stripped 0 bases from V and 0 bases from J, with 6 bases between. The length of the CDR3 is 14 residues. Germline V CDR1 and CDR2: MNHEY, SVGAGI.

The V call is TRBV5-6, the J call TRBJ2-1; 8 bases map to TRBD2. The V gene's germline CDR1 is SGHDT and CDR2 YYEEEE. This CDR3 has 15 residues. The ends lost 4 bases at V and 4 bases at J; junction bases unmatched: 7. This CDR3 reads CASSLGLGSYNEQFF. CDR3 sequence (DNA): TGTGCCAGCAGCCTGGGACTAGGATCTTACAATGAGCAGTTCTTC.

V and J are TRBV28 and TRBJ1-6; 9 bases map to TRBD1. V gave up 2 bases and J gave up 8 bases; unmatched junction bases: 10. Germline V gene data show CDR1 as MDHEN and CDR2 as SYDVKM. CDR3 length: 17 residues. For the CDR3, the DNA is TGTGCCAGCAGTTTAGTCGTACACAGGGGGCCTTATTCACCCCTCCACTTT. Its protein product is CASSLVVHRGPYSPLHF.

This clone was counted a single time. The chain is built from TRBV5-4 and TRBJ2-7, with D perhaps TRBD1 (5 bases). CDR3 length: 16 amino acids. CDR1 is SGHNT and CDR2 is YYREEE in the germline V gene (reference sequence). The V end lost 0 bases, the J end lost 5 bases, and 18 bases lay between the germline ends. The CDR3 region is CASSLAFGQNAHEQYF. The DNA of the CDR3 is TGTGCCAGCAGCTTGGCGTTTGGACAAAACGCTCACGAGCAGTACTTC.

This clone has a single count. V is TRBV11-2 and J is TRBJ2-1, with a tentative D call TRBD1 (5 bases). CDR1 and CDR2 from the germline V gene are SGHAT and FQNNGV. The CDR3 sequence is 15 residues long. V was pared by 2 bases and J by 7 bases, with 15 bases between. Written as DNA, the CDR3 is TGTGCCAGCAGCTTAAATCGCGGTGCAGGGAATGAGCAGTTCTTC. This gives the protein CASSLNRGAGNEQFF.

This clone came up once. This chain uses TRBV5-1 with TRBJ1-1; 10 bases map to TRBD1. This CDR3 has 16 residues. Trimming cost V 0 bases and J 7 bases; bases outside gene matches: 9. Germline CDR1 reads SGHRS; CDR2 reads YFSETQ. The CDR3 coding sequence is TGCGCCAGCAGCTTGGCGGCGGGGGGACAGGGGATTGAAGCTTTCTTT. This encodes CASSLAAGGQGIEAFF. Supplemented by reference TRBV5-1 and TRBJ1-1, the full variable domain reads KAGVTQTPRYLIKTRGQQVTLSCSPISGHRSVSWYQQTPGQGLQFLFEYFSETQRNKGNFPGRFSGRQFSNSRSEMNVSTLELGDSALYLCASSLAAGGQGIEAFFGQGTRLTVV.

As regards this clone: Since a much larger clone is just one base distant, this may be a read error. This sequence joins TRBV5-6 and TRBJ2-7; weak D call: TRBD1 (5 bases). CDR1 SGHDT and CDR2 YYEEEE come from the germline V gene. This CDR3 is built from 12 residues. Deletions cut 5 bases from V and 0 bases from J, with 6 bases between. The CDR3 DNA is TGTGCCAGCAGTGACAGCTCCTACGAGCAGTACTTC. Translation gives CASSDSSYEQYF.

This chain connects TRBV13 to TRBJ2-6; D not resolved. This CDR3 comprises 15 residues. Per germline, CDR1 PRHDT and CDR2 FYEKMQ (reference sequence). V gave up 5 bases and J gave up 2 bases, with 10 bases separating them. CDR3 residues: CASSLQTTGANVLTF. The CDR3 DNA sequence: TGTGCCAGCAGCCTCCAGACAACTGGGGCCAACGTCCTGACTTTC.

The chain recombines TRBV7-6 with TRBJ2-7; unclear D gene. The CDR3 consists of 16 residues. Deletions cut 5 bases from V and 5 bases from J, with 22 bases between. Germline V CDR1 and CDR2: SGHVS, FNYEAQ. The CDR3 DNA reads as TGTGCCAGCAGCCAAAGTCAACTCTCGGATACGGACGAGCAGTACTTC. Its translation is CASSQSQLSDTDEQYF.